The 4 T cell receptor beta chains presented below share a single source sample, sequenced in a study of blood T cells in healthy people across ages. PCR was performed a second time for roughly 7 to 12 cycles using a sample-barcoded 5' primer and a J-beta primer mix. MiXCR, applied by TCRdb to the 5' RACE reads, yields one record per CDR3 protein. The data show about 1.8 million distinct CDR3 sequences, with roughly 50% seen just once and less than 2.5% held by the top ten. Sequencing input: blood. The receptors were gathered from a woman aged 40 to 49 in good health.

The CDR3 coding sequence is TGTGCCAGCAGTTACACCCGAGGAGGGGCCAACGTCCTGACTTTC. Translated: CASSYTRGGANVLTF. The rearrangement links TRBV6-5 to TRBJ2-6; the D is unclear. Trimming cost V 2 bases and J 4 bases, with 9 bases left between them. CDR3 length: 15 amino acids. Germline CDR1 is MNHEY and CDR2 is SVGAGI.

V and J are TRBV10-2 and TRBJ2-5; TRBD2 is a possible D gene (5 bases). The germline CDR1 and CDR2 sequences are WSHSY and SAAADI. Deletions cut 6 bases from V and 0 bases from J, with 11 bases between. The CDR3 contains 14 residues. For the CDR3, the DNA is TGCGCCAGCAGAGACGGACTCAACCAAGAGACCCAGTACTTC. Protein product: CASRDGLNQETQYF.

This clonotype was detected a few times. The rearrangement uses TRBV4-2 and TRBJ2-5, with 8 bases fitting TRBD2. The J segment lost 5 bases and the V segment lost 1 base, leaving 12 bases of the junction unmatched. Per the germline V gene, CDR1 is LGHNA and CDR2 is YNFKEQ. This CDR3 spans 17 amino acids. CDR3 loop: CASSQGVSGASGETQYF. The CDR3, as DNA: TGTGCCAGCAGCCAAGGGGTTAGCGGGGCGTCGGGCGAGACCCAGTACTTC.

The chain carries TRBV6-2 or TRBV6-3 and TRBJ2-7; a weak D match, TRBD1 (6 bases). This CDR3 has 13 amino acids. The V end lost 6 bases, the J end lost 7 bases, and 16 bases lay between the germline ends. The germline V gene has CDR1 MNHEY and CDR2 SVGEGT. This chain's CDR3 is CASRRYSGTEQYF. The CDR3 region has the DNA TGTGCCAGCAGGCGCTACTCCGGGACAGAGCAGTACTTC.